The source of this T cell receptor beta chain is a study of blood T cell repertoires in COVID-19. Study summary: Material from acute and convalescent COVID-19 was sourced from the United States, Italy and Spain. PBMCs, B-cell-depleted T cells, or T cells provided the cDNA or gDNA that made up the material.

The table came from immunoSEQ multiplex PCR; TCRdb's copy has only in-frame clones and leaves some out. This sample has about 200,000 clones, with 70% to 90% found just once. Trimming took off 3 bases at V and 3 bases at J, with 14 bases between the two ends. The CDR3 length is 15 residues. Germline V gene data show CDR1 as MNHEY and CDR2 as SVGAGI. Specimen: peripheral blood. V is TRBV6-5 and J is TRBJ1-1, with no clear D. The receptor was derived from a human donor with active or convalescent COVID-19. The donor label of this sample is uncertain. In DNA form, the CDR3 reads TGTGCCAGCAGTTATTCATCTGACGGGGACACTGAAGCTTTCTTT. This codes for CASSYSSDGDTEAFF.